These T cell receptor beta chains were read from a single sample in a study of blood T cell repertoires in COVID-19. Libraries were prepared by immunoSEQ multiplex PCR; TCRdb keeps only in-frame clonotypes and omits some of them. This table has over 90,000 clones, 80% to 90% appearing once. Sequencing was performed on peripheral blood. These receptors were taken from a man aged 80 or over with COVID-19, enrolled during active disease. Each CDR3 is given with its conserved first and last residue. A D gene is named only where the DNA matches it firmly. A row's size may be missing; if present it is once, few, many or a size class.

J gene	clone size	D gene	V gene	CDR3 length	CDR3 protein	CDR3 DNA
TRBJ2-2	NA	TRBD2	TRBV30	14	CASREGGDTGELFF	TGTGCCTCCCGGGAGGGGGGCGACACCGGGGAGCTGTTTTTT
TRBJ2-6	few	TRBD1	TRBV3-1/TRBV3-2	18	CASSQRGTASSGANVLTF	TGTGCCAGCAGCCAACGTGGGACAGCGAGCTCTGGGGCCAACGTCCTGACTTTC
TRBJ1-2	NA	TRBD1	TRBV5-5	14	CASSRGQGGYGYTF	TGTGCCAGCAGCCGGGGACAGGGAGGATATGGCTACACCTTC
TRBJ2-7	NA	NA	TRBV4-1	17	CASSRGIGGGSSYEQYF	TGCGCCAGCAGCCGAGGAATAGGAGGAGGTAGCTCCTACGAGCAGTACTTC
TRBJ2-1	NA	NA	TRBV7-3	14	CASSLRPRDNEQFF	TGTGCCAGCAGCTTACGCCCTAGAGACAATGAGCAGTTCTTC
TRBJ2-5	NA	TRBD2	TRBV3-1/TRBV3-2	14	CASSRGGRRETQYF	TGTGCCAGCAGCCGGGGCGGGAGAAGAGAGACCCAGTACTTC
TRBJ2-3	NA	NA	TRBV7-8	15	CASSLAVEATDTQYF	TGTGCCAGCAGCTTAGCGGTCGAGGCGACAGATACGCAGTATTTT
TRBJ2-2	few	TRBD2	TRBV27	15	CASSLWSGSTGELFF	TGTGCCAGCAGTTTGTGGAGCGGGAGCACCGGGGAGCTGTTTTTT
TRBJ1-4	once	TRBD1	TRBV18	17	CASSPSTGAATNEKLFF	TGTGCCAGCTCACCGTCGACAGGGGCTGCAACTAATGAAAAACTGTTTTTT
TRBJ2-7	NA	TRBD1	TRBV29-1	13	CSVKGQGAYEQYF	TGCAGCGTTAAGGGACAGGGGGCCTACGAGCAGTACTTC
TRBJ2-3	NA	TRBD2	TRBV3-1/TRBV3-2	16	CASSLLAGGPLDTQYF	TGTGCCAGCAGCCTTCTAGCGGGGGGACCTTTGGATACGCAGTATTTT
TRBJ2-2	NA	TRBD1	TRBV18	16	CASSPRRDRGTGELFF	TGTGCCAGCTCACCACGCCGGGACAGGGGGACCGGGGAGCTGTTTTTT
TRBJ2-7	once	TRBD1	TRBV7-8	15	CASSSSPGQRYEQYF	TGTGCCAGCAGCTCTAGCCCGGGACAGCGCTACGAGCAGTACTTC
TRBJ1-2	few	TRBD1	TRBV6-5	15	CASRKGAEGRDGYTF	TGTGCCAGCAGGAAGGGGGCGGAAGGCAGGGATGGCTACACCTTC
TRBJ1-2	NA	NA	TRBV7-2	18	CASSLAGSGGGGLYGYTF	TGTGCCAGCAGCTTAGCGGGGTCGGGGGGCGGAGGTCTTTACGGCTACACCTTC
TRBJ1-4	NA	TRBD1	TRBV19	13	CASSTGVGEKLFF	TGTGCCAGTTCAACAGGGGTGGGTGAAAAACTGTTTTTT
TRBJ1-6	NA	NA	TRBV6-1	14	CASSERARGSPLHF	TGTGCCAGCAGTGAAAGGGCCAGGGGTTCACCCCTCCACTTT
TRBJ1-2	medium-sized	NA	TRBV28	14	CASRPAGLLYGYTF	TGTGCCAGCCGGCCTGCGGGCCTTCTTTATGGCTACACCTTC
TRBJ2-5	once	NA	TRBV9	15	CASSGTGTSKETQYF	TGTGCCAGCAGCGGAACCGGGACATCGAAAGAGACCCAGTACTTC
TRBJ1-3	NA	NA	TRBV10-3	12	CAITGSGNTIYF	TGTGCCATCACGGGGTCCGGAAACACCATATATTTT
TRBJ2-7	NA	NA	TRBV7-6	12	CASSPGAVEQYF	TGTGCCAGCAGCCCAGGGGCCGTCGAGCAGTACTTC
TRBJ2-4	NA	TRBD2	TRBV19	16	CASSIGGGGAKNIQYF	TGTGCCAGTAGTATAGGAGGCGGGGGGGCCAAAAACATTCAGTACTTC